This TCR beta chain originates from a study of metastatic and nonmetastatic thyroid tumors. Study-level results: Significantly greater TCR beta diversity was reportedly found in malignant thyroid tumors than in benign nodules (in blood and tumor).

This clone was counted ten times or more. Its antigen is still unknown. As originally analysed: Construction of a distant-metastasis classifier for papillary thyroid cancer relied on CDR3 differences across clinicopathological groups. From the PCR reads, TCRdb re-called clones with MiXCR. TCRdb's processing, not the authors', yielded these V and J calls. Of under 30,000 clones in the sample, more than 3.5% were seen once. Until they underwent thyroid surgery, no patient had received any treatment. Germline V gene sequence: CDR1 MGHRA, CDR2 YSYEKL. This CDR3 is built from 13 residues. V was shortened by 3 bases and J by 10 bases, with 12 bases between the two germline ends.

Material: blood. The V gene is TRBV4-1, the J gene TRBJ2-2, with D perhaps being TRBD1 or TRBD2 (6 bases each). This receptor was obtained from a female donor with papillary thyroid cancer or a benign thyroid nodule (not recorded which). Some clones in this sample may be carry-over from other donors' samples. The CDR3 spells CASSQRGTTELFF. The CDR3 DNA sequence: TGCGCCAGCAGCCAGCGCGGGACAACGGAGCTGTTTTTT.